This record looks at one T cell receptor beta chain sequence and its context. What it binds is unknown. CDR1 and CDR2 from the germline V gene are ENHRY and SYGVKD. V gave up 8 bases and J gave up 5 bases; unmatched junction bases: 13. The CDR3 has 15 residues. The sample belongs to a study of T-cell reconstitution after alpha-beta-depleted transplantation in children. Study results and limitations: At around two months after transplant, the alpha-beta T cells were reportedly derived from several hundred expanded clones that came from non-depleted graft cells. TCRbeta diversity was high at day 60 in some patients (a result of surviving recipient T cells and thymic progenitors). Hyperexpanded clones declined; after one year, newly produced T cells mostly supplied diversity.

Unique molecular identifiers were incorporated when the TCRbeta library was constructed. TCRdb independently ran MiXCR on the PCR reads; one entry per CDR3 protein. The sample lists approximately 500,000 distinct CDR3 sequences; roughly 30% were seen once. The chain is built from TRBV10-3 and TRBJ1-1; 8 bases match TRBD1. The starting material was PBMCs, obtained before TCRalphabeta/CD19-depleted stem cell transplant. The sequence derives from a boy younger than two with Wiskott-Aldrich syndrome, due to receive a stem cell transplant. This chain's CDR3 is CAIGSLQGAITEAFF. The CDR3 DNA follows: TGTGCCATCGGGAGCCTTCAGGGGGCTATAACTGAAGCTTTCTTT.